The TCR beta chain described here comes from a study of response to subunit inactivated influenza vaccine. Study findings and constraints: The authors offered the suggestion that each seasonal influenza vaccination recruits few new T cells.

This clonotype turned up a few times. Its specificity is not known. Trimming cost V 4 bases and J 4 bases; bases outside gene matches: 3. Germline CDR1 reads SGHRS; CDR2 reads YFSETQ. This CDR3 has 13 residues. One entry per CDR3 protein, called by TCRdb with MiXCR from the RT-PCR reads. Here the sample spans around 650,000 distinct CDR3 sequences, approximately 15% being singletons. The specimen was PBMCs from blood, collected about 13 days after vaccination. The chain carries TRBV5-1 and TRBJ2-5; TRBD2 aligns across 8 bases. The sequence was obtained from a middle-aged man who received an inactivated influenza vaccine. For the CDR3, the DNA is TGCGCCAGCAGCGCTCGGGGGGGAGAGACCCAGTACTTC. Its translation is CASSARGGETQYF. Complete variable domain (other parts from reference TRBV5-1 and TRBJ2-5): KAGVTQTPRYLIKTRGQQVTLSCSPISGHRSVSWYQQTPGQGLQFLFEYFSETQRNKGNFPGRFSGRQFSNSRSEMNVSTLELGDSALYLCASSARGGETQYFGPGTRLLVL.